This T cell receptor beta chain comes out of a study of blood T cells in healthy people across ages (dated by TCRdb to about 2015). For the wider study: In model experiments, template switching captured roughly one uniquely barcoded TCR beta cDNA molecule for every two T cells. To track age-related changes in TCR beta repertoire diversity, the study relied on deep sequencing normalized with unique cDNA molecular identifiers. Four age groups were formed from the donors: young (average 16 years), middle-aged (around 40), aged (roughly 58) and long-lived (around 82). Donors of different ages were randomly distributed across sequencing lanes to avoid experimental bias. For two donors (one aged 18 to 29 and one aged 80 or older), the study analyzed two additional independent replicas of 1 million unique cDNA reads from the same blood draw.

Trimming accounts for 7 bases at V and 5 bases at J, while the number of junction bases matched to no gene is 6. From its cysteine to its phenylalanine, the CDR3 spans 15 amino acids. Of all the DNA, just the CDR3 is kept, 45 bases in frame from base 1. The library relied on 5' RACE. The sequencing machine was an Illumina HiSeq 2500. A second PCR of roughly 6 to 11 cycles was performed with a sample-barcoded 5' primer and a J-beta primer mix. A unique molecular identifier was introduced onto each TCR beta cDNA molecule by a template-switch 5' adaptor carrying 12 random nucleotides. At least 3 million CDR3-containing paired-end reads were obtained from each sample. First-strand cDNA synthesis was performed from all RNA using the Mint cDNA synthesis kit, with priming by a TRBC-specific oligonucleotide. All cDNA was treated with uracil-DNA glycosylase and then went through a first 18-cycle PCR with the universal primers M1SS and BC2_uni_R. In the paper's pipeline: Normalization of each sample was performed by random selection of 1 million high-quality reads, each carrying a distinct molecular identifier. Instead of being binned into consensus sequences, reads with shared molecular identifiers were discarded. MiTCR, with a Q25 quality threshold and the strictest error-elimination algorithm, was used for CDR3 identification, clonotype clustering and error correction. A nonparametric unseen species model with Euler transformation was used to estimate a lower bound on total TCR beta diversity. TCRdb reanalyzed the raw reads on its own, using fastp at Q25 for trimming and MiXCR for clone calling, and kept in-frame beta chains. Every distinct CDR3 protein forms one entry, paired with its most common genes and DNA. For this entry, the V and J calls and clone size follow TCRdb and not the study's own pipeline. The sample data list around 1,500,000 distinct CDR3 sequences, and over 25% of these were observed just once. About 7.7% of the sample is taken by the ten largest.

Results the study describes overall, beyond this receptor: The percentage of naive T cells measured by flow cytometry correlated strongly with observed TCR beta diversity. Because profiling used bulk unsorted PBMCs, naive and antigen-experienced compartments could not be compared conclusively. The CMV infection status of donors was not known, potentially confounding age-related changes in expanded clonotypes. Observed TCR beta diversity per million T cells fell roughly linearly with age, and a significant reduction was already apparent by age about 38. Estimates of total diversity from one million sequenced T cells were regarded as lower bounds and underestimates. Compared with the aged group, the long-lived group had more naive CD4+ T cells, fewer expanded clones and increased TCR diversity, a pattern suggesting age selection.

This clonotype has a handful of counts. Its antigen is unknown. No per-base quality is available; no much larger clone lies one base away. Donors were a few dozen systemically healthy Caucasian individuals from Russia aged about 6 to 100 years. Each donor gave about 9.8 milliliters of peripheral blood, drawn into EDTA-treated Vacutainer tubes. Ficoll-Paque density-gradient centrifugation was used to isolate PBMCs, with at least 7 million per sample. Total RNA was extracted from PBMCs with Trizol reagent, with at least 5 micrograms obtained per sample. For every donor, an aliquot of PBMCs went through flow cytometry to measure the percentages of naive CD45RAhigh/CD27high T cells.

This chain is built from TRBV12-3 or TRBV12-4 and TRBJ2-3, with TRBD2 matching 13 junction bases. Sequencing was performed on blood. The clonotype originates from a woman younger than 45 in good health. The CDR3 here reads CASKLLAGGKDTQYF. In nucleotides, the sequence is TGTGCCAGCAAACTACTAGCGGGGGGGAAAGATACGCAGTATTTT.